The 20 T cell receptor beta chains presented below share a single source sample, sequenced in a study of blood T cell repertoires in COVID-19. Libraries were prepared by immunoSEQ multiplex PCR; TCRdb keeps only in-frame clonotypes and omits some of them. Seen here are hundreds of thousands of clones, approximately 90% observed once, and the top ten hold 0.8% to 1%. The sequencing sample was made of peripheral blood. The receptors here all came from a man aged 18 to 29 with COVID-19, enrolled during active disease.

The CDR3 region is CASRIAGGSSYNEQFF. CDR3 nucleotides: TGTGCCAGCCGTATAGCGGGGGGGAGCTCCTACAATGAGCAGTTCTTC. The chain recombines TRBV27 with TRBJ2-1, with 11 bases aligning to TRBD2. This CDR3 has 16 amino acids. Germline loops: CDR1 MNHEY, CDR2 SMNVEV (reference sequence). V was pared by 8 bases and J by 0 bases, with 6 bases of the junction left unmatched.

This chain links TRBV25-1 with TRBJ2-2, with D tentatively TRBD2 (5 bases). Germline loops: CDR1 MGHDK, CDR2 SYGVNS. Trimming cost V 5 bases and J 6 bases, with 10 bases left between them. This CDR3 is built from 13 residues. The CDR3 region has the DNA TGTGCCAGCAGTCAAAGCGGTGCCGGGGAGCTGTTTTTT. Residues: CASSQSGAGELFF.

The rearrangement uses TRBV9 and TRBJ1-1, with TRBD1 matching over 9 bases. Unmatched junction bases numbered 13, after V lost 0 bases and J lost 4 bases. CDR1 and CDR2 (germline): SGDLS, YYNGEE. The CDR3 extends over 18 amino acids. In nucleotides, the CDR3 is TGTGCCAGCAGCGTAGCCTCTACCCGATACAGGGGGCGCACTGAAGCTTTCTTT. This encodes CASSVASTRYRGRTEAFF.

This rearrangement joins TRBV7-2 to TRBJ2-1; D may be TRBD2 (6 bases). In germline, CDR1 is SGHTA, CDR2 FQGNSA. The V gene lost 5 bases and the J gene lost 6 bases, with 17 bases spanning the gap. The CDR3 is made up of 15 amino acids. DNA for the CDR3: TGTGCCAGCAGCCCTTCGGGGGTTTTCGGCAATGAGCAGTTCTTC. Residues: CASSPSGVFGNEQFF. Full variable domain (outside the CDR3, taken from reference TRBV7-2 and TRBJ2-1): GAGVSQSPSNKVTEKGKDVELRCDPISGHTALYWYRQSLGQGLEFLIYFQGNSAPDKSGLPSDRFSAERTGGSVSTLTIQRTQQEDSAVYLCASSPSGVFGNEQFFGPGTRLTVL.

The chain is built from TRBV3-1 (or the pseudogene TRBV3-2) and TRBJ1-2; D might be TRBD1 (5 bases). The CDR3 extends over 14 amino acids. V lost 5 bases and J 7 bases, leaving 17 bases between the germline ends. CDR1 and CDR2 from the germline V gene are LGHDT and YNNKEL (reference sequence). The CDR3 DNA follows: TGTGCCAGCAGCGACTTGGGGGGGTCTGGTGGCTACACCTTC. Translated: CASSDLGGSGGYTF.

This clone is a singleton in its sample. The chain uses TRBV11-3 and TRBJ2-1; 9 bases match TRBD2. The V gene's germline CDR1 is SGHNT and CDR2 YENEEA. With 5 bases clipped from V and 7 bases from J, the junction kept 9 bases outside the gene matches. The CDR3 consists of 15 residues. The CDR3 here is CASSGNPGLANEQFF. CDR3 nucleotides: TGTGCCAGCAGCGGAAACCCGGGACTAGCTAATGAGCAGTTCTTC.

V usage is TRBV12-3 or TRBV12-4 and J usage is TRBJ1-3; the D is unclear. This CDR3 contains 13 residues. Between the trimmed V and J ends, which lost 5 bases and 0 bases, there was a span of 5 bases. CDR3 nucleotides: TGTGCCAGCAGTCCCTTCTCTGGAAACACCATATATTTT. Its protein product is CASSPFSGNTIYF.

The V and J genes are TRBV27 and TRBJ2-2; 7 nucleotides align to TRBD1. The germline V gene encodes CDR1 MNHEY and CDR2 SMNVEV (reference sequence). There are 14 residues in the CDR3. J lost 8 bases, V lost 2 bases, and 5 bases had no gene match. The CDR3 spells CASSLVRGQGELFF. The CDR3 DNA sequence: TGTGCCAGCAGTTTAGTTAGGGGGCAAGGGGAGCTGTTTTTT.

The chain's CDR3 is CASRIRDRVAFF. CDR3 DNA sequence: TGCGCCAGCAGAATCCGGGACAGGGTGGCTTTCTTT. The gene calls are TRBV10-1 and TRBJ1-1; 9 bases match TRBD1. Germline loops: CDR1 WNHNN, CDR2 SYGVQD (reference sequence). V dropped 6 bases and J dropped 11; count of bases not matched to a gene: 7. The CDR3 covers 12 residues.

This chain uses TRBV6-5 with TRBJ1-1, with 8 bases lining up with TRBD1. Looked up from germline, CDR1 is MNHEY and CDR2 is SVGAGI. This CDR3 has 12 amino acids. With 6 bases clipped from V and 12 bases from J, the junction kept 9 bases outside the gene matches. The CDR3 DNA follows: TGTGCCAGCAGATATCTCCAGGGGGCAACTTTCTTT. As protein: CASRYLQGATFF.

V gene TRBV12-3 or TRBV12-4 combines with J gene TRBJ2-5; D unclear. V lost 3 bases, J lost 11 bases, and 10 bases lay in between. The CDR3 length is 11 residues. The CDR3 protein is CASSLGLYQYF. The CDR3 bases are TGTGCCAGCAGTTTGGGCCTTTATCAGTACTTC.

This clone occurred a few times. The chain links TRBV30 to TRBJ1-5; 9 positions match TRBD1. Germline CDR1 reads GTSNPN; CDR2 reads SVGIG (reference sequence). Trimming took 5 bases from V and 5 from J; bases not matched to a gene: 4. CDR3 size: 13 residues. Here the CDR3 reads CAWGTGKYQPQHF. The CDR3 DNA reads TGTGCCTGGGGGACAGGGAAATATCAGCCCCAGCATTTT.

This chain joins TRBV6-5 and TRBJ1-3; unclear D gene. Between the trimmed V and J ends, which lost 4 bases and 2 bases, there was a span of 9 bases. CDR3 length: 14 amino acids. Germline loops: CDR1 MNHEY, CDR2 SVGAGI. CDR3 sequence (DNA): TGTGCCAGCAGTTTTGGTAGAGCTGGAAACACCATATATTTT. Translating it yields CASSFGRAGNTIYF.

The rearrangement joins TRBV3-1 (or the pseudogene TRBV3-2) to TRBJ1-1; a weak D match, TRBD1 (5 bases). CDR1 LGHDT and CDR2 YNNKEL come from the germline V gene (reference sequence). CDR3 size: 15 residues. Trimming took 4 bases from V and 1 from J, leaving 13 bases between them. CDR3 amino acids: CASSPAGTGNTEAFF. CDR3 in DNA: TGTGCCAGCAGCCCAGCGGGGACGGGGAACACTGAAGCTTTCTTT.

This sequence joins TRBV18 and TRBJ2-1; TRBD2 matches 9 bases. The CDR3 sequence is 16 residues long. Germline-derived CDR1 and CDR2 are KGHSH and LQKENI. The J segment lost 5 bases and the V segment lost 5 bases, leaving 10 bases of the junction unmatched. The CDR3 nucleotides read TGTGCCAGCTCAAGCGTTCTAGCGGGACAAAACAATGAGCAGTTCTTC. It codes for CASSSVLAGQNNEQFF.

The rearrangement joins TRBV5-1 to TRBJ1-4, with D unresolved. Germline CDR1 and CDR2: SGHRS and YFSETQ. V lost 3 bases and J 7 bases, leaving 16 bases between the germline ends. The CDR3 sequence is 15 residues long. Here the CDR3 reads CASSSPNSAGEKLFF. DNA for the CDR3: TGCGCCAGCAGCTCTCCTAATTCGGCAGGTGAAAAACTGTTTTTT. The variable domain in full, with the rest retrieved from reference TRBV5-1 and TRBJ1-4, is KAGVTQTPRYLIKTRGQQVTLSCSPISGHRSVSWYQQTPGQGLQFLFEYFSETQRNKGNFPGRFSGRQFSNSRSEMNVSTLELGDSALYLCASSSPNSAGEKLFFGSGTQLSVL.

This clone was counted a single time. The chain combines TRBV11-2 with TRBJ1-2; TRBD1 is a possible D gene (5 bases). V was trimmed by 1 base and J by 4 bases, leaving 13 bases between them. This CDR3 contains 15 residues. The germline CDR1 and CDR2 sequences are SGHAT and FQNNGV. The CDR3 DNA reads TGTGCCAGCAGCTTAGGGTCGGGGGATATCTATGGCTACACCTTC. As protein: CASSLGSGDIYGYTF.

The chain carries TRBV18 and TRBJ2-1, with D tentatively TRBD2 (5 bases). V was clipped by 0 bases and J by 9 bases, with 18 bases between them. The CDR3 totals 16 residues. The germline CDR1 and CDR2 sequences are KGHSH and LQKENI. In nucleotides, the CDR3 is TGTGCCAGCTCACCACCACGAAGGAGGTTCGAGGGTGAGCAGTTCTTC. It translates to CASSPPRRRFEGEQFF.

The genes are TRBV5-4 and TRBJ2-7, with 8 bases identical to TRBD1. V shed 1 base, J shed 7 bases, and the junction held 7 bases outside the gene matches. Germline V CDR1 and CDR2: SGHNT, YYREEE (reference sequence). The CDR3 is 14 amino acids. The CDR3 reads CASSLKGQVEEQYF. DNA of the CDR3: TGTGCCAGCAGCTTGAAGGGACAGGTAGAAGAGCAGTACTTC.

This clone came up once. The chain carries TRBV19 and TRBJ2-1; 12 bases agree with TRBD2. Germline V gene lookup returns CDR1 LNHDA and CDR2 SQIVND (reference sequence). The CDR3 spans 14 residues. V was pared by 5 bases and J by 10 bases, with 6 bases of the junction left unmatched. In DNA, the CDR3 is TGTGCCAGTAGTCTGCTAGCGGGAGGGCTCGAGCAGTTCTTC. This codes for CASSLLAGGLEQFF.